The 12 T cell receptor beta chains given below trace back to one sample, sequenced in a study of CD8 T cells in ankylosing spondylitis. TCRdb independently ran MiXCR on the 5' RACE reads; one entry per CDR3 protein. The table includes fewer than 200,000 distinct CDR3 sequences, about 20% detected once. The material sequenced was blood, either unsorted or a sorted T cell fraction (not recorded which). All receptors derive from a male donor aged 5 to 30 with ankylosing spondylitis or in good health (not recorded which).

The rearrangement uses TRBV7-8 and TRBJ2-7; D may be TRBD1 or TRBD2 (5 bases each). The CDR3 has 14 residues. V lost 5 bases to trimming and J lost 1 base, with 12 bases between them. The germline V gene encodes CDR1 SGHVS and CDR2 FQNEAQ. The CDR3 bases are TGTGCCAGCAGCCAGGGACGGTTTTCCTACGAGCAGTACGTC. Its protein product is CASSQGRFSYEQYV.

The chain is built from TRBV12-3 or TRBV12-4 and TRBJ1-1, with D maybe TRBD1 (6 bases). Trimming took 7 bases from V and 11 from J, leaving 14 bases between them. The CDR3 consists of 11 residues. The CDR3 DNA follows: TGTGCCAGCAAGACAGGTGGTAGGGCTTTCTTT. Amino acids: CASKTGGRAFF.

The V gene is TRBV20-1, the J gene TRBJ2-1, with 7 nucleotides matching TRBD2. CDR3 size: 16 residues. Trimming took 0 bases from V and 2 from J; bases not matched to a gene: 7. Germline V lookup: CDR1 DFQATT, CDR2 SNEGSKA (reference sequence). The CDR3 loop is CSARDWGGTTYNEQFF. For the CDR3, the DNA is TGCAGTGCTAGAGATTGGGGGGGAACCACCTACAATGAGCAGTTCTTC.

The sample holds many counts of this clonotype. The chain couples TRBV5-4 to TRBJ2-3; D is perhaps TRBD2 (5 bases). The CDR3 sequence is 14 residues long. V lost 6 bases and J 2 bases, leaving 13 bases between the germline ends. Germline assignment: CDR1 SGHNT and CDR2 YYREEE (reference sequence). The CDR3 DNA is TGTGCCAGCAAGCGGAATGGGAACACAGATACGCAGTATTTT. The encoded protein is CASKRNGNTDTQYF.

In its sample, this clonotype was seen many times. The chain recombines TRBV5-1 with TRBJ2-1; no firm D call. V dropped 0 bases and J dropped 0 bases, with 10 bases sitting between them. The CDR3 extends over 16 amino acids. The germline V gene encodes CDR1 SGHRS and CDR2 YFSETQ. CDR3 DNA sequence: TGCGCCAGCAGCTTGGGAGTCCTGAGCTCCTACAATGAGCAGTTCTTC. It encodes CASSLGVLSSYNEQFF.

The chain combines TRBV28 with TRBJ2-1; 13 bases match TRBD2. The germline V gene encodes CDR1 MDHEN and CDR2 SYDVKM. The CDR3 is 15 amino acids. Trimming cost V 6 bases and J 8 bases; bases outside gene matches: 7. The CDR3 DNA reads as TGTGCCAGCAGCCATACTAGCGGGAGGGCGTATGAGCAGTTCTTC. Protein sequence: CASSHTSGRAYEQFF.

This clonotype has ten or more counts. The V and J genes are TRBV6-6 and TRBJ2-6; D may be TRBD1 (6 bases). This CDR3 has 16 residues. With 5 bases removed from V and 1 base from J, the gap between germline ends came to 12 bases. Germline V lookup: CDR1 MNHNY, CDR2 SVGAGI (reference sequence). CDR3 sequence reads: CASSTQGNSGANVLTF. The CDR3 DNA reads TGTGCCAGCAGTACCCAGGGGAATTCTGGGGCCAACGTCCTGACTTTC.

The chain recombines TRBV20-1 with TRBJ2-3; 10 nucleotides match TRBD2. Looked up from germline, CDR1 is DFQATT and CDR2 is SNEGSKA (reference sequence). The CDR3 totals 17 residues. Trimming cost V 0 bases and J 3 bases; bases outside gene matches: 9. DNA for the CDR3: TGCAGTGCTAGAGATCCTCCTAGCGGGAGAGGAACAGATACGCAGTATTTT. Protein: CSARDPPSGRGTDTQYF.

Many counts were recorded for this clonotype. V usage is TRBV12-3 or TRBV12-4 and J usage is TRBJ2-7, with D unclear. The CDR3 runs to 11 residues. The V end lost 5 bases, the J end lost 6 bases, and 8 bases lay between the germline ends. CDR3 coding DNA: TGTGCCAGCAGTGTCGGTAGCGAGCAGTACTTC. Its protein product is CASSVGSEQYF.

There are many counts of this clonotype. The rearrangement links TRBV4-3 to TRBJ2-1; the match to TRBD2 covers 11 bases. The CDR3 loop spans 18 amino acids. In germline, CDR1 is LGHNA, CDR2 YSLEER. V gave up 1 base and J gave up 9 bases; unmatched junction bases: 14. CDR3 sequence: CASSQGTVLAGGIGEQFF. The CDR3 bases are TGCGCCAGCAGCCAAGGGACGGTCCTAGCGGGAGGTATTGGTGAGCAGTTCTTC.

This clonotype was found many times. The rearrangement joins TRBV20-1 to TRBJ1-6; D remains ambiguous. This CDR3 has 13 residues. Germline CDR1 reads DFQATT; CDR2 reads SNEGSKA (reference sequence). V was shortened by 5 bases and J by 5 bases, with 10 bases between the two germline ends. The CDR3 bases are TGCAGTGCTCTCCGGGCCAATAATTCACCCCTCCACTTT. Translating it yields CSALRANNSPLHF.

The CDR3 region has the DNA TGTGCCAGCAGCTTGGGACAGGGATACACTGAAGCTTTCTTT. Translating it yields CASSLGQGYTEAFF. The chain links TRBV11-2 to TRBJ1-1; 9 nucleotides line up with TRBD1. Germline CDR1 SGHAT, CDR2 FQNNGV. V shed 3 bases, J shed 3 bases, and the junction held 2 bases outside the gene matches. The CDR3 extends over 14 amino acids.